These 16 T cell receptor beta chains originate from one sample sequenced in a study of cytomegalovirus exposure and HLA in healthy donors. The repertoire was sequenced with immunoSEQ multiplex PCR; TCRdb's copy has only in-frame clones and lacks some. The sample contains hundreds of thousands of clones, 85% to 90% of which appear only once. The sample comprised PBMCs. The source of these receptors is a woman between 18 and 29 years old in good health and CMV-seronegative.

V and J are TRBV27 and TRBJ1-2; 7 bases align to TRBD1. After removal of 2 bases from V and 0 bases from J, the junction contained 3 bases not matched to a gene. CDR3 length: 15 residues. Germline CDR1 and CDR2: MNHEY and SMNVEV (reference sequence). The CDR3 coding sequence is TGTGCCAGCAGTTTACTTGGGACAGCTAACTATGGCTACACCTTC. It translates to CASSLLGTANYGYTF.

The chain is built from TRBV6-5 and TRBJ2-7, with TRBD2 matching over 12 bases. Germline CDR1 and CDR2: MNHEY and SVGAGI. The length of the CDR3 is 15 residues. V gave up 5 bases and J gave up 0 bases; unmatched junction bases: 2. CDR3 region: CASSLLAGGSYEQYF. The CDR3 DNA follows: TGTGCCAGCAGTCTACTAGCGGGAGGCTCCTACGAGCAGTACTTC.

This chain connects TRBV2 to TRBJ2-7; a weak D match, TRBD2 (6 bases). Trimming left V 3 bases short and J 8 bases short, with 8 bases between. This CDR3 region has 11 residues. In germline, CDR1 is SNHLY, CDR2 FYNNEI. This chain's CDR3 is CASSDGSKQYF. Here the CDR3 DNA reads TGTGCCAGCAGTGACGGGAGCAAGCAGTACTTC.

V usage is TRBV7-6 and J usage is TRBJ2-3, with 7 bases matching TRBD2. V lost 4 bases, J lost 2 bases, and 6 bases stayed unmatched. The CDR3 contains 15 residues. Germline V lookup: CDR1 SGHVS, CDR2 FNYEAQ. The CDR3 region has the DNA TGTGCCAGCAGCTGGGGGGGAGGGGACACAGATACGCAGTATTTT. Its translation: CASSWGGGDTDTQYF.

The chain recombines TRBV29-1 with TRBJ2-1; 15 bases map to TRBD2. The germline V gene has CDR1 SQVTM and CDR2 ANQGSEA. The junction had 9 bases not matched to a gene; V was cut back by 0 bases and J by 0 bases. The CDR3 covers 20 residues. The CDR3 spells CSVEDRGTSGRHHSYNEQFF. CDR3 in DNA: TGCAGCGTTGAAGATCGGGGGACTAGCGGGAGGCACCACTCCTACAATGAGCAGTTCTTC.

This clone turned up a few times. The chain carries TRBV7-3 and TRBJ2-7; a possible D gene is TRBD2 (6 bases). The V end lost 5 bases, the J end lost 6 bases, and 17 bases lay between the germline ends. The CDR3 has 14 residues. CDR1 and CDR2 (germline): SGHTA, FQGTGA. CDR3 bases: TGTGCCAGCAGCCCTGGGGGGTTAGCAGCCGAGCAGTACTTC. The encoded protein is CASSPGGLAAEQYF. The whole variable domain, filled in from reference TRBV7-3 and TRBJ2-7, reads GAGVSQTPSNKVTEKGKYVELRCDPISGHTALYWYRQSLGQGPEFLIYFQGTGAADDSGLPNDRFFAVRPEGSVSTLKIQRTERGDSAVYLCASSPGGLAAEQYFGPGTRLTVT.

This CDR3 is CAWGRPGQGPSPLHF. In DNA form, the CDR3 reads TGTGCCTGGGGACGACCGGGACAGGGCCCTTCACCCCTCCACTTT. The chain employs TRBV30 and TRBJ1-6; TRBD1 aligns across 9 bases. V dropped 5 bases and J dropped 9; count of bases not matched to a gene: 11. The CDR3 spans 15 residues. From germline, CDR1 is GTSNPN and CDR2 SVGIG (reference sequence). Filled out from reference TRBV30 and TRBJ1-6, the complete variable domain reads SQTIHQWPATLVQPVGSPLSLECTVEGTSNPNLYWYRQAAGRGLQLLFYSVGIGQISSEVPQNLSASRPQDRQFILSSKKLLLSDSGFYLCAWGRPGQGPSPLHFGNGTRLTVT.

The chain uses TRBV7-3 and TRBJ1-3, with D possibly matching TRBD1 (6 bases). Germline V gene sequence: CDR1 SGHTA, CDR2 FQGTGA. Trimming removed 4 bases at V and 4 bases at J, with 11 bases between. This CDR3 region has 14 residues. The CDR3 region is CASSSDSNGNTIYF. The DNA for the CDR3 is TGTGCCAGCAGCTCGGACAGTAACGGAAACACCATATATTTT.

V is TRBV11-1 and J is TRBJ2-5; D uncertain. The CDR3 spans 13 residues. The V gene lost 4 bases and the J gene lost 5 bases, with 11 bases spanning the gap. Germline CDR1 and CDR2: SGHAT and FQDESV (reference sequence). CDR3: CASSSGIWETQYF. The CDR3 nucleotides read TGTGCCAGCAGCTCTGGCATTTGGGAGACCCAGTACTTC.

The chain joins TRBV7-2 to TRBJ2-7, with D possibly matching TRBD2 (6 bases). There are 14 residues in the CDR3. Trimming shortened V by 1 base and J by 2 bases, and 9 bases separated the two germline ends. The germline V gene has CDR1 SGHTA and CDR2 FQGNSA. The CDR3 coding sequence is TGTGCCAGCAGCTTAGATCCGGGGGCCTACGAGCAGTACTTC. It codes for CASSLDPGAYEQYF.

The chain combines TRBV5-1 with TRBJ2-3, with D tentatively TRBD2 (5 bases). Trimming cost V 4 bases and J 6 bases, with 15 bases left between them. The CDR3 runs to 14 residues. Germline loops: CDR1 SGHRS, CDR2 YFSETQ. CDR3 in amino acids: CASSPGSLADTQYF. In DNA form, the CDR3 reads TGCGCCAGCAGCCCGGGGTCCCTGGCGGATACGCAGTATTTT.

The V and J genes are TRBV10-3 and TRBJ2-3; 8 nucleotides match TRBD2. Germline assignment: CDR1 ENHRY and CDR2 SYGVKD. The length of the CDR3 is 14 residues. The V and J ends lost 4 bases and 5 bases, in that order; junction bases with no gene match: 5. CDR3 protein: CAISAAGGGDTQYF. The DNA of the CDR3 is TGTGCCATCAGTGCGGCGGGAGGCGGAGATACGCAGTATTTT.

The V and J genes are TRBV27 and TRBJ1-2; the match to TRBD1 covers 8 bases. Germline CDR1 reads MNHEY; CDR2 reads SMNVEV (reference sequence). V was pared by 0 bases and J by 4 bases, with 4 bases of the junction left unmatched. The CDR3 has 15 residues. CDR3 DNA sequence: TGTGCCAGCAGTTTATCTCGAGACAGGGGCTATGGCTACACCTTC. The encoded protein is CASSLSRDRGYGYTF.

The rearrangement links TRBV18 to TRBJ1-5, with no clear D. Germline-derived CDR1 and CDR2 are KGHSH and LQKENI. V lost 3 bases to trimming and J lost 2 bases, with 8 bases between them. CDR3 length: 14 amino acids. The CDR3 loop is CASSPSSGNQPQHF. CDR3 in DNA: TGTGCCAGCTCACCCTCGTCGGGCAATCAGCCCCAGCATTTT.

The CDR3: CASKRGQGGYTF. The DNA for the CDR3 is TGTGCCAGTAAACGGGGACAGGGTGGCTACACCTTC. The chain carries TRBV19 and TRBJ1-2; TRBD1 agrees at 9 bases. CDR3 size: 12 residues. CDR1 is LNHDA and CDR2 is SQIVND in the germline V gene (reference sequence). Losses at the gene ends were 7 bases for V and 7 bases for J; bases not matched to a gene: 4.

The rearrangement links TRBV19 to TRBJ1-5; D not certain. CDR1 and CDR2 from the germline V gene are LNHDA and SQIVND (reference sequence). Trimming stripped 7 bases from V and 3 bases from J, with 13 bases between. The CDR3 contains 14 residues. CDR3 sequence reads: CASTADDFNQPQHF. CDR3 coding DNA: TGTGCCAGTACCGCCGATGACTTCAATCAGCCCCAGCATTTT.